A selection of T cell receptor beta chains follows, all from one sample in a study of blood T cell repertoires in COVID-19. TCRdb's copy holds only in-frame clones and misses some; the assay was immunoSEQ multiplex PCR. The table includes roughly 170,000 clones, 88% detected once. Sample: peripheral blood. The receptors shown here come from a man in his sixties with acute or convalescent COVID-19. CDR3s include the opening cysteine and the closing phenylalanine or tryptophan. A D gene is named only where the DNA matches it firmly. The listing skips clone size in some rows; elsewhere it reads once, few, many or a size class.

V gene	D gene	J gene	clone size	CDR3 protein	CDR3 DNA
TRBV6-2/TRBV6-3	NA	TRBJ1-5	NA	CASSYSAVQPQHF	TGTGCCAGCAGTTACTCCGCGGTTCAGCCCCAGCATTTT
TRBV10-2	TRBD2	TRBJ2-4	NA	CASRGLAGENIQYF	TGCGCCAGCAGGGGACTAGCGGGCGAAAACATTCAGTACTTC
TRBV7-8	NA	TRBJ2-1	NA	CASSSGISSYNEQFF	TGTGCCAGCAGCTCCGGGATTTCCTCCTACAATGAGCAGTTCTTC
TRBV5-1	NA	TRBJ1-2	few	CASSFNRTPRDGYTF	TGCGCCAGCAGCTTTAACAGGACCCCCAGGGATGGCTACACCTTC
TRBV6-1	TRBD1	TRBJ1-6	NA	CASSEAYGVAGGISPLHF	TGTGCCAGCAGTGAAGCGTATGGGGTGGCAGGGGGCATTTCACCCCTCCACTTT
TRBV5-6	TRBD2	TRBJ2-3	NA	CASSQLAGRGTDTQYF	TGTGCCAGCAGCCAGCTAGCGGGAAGAGGCACAGATACGCAGTATTTT
TRBV11-2	NA	TRBJ2-3	NA	CASSFGNVGGDTQYF	TGTGCCAGCAGCTTTGGTAACGTGGGGGGAGATACGCAGTATTTT
TRBV2	TRBD2	TRBJ2-3	NA	CASSEALAVDTQYF	TGTGCCAGCAGTGAAGCCCTAGCGGTAGATACGCAGTATTTT
TRBV7-3	NA	TRBJ2-2	few	CASSLDGAGNTGELFF	TGTGCCAGCAGCTTGGATGGAGCGGGGAACACCGGGGAGCTGTTTTTT
TRBV7-8	NA	TRBJ2-5	NA	CASSLGNGETQYF	TGTGCCAGCAGCTTAGGGAACGGGGAGACCCAGTACTTC
TRBV25-1	NA	TRBJ1-1	NA	CASSEGVRVDGAFF	TGTGCCAGCAGTGAGGGTGTGAGGGTTGATGGAGCTTTCTTT
TRBV6-5	TRBD1	TRBJ1-2	NA	CASSYTQTGYRDGYTF	TGTGCCAGCAGTTACACCCAGACAGGGTATAGGGATGGCTACACCTTC
TRBV9	TRBD2	TRBJ2-2	NA	CASSPRGLAARSTGELFF	TGTGCCAGCAGCCCACGGGGACTAGCGGCGCGGAGCACCGGGGAGCTGTTTTTT
TRBV9	TRBD1	TRBJ1-3	NA	CASSANTGVGNTIYF	TGTGCCAGCAGCGCGAATACAGGGGTTGGAAACACCATATATTTT
TRBV18	TRBD1	TRBJ1-2	NA	CASSPIQGDGYTF	TGTGCCAGCTCACCTATACAGGGGGATGGCTACACCTTC
TRBV10-1	NA	TRBJ1-2	NA	CASSIDRTYGYTF	TGCGCCAGCAGTATTGACAGGACCTATGGCTACACCTTC
TRBV11-2	NA	TRBJ2-1	NA	CASSLDTYNEQFF	TGTGCCAGCAGCTTAGACACCTACAATGAGCAGTTCTTC
TRBV6-6	TRBD2	TRBJ2-3	once	CASSSTSGGESDTQYF	TGTGCCAGCAGCTCGACTAGCGGGGGGGAATCAGATACGCAGTATTTT
TRBV18	NA	TRBJ1-1	NA	CASSPGGNTEAFF	TGTGCCAGCTCCCCCGGGGGGAACACTGAAGCTTTCTTT
TRBV9	TRBD2	TRBJ2-1	NA	CASSSGLGAWNEQFF	TGTGCCAGCAGCTCCGGACTAGGGGCATGGAATGAGCAGTTCTTC
TRBV11-2	TRBD1	TRBJ1-4	once	CASSLEGQGEEKLFF	TGTGCCAGCAGCTTAGAGGGCCAGGGGGAAGAAAAACTGTTTTTT
TRBV30	NA	TRBJ1-6	NA	CAWSVMGRGSPLHF	TGTGCCTGGAGTGTGATGGGGAGAGGATCACCCCTCCACTTT
TRBV9	TRBD2	TRBJ2-1	NA	CASSVDGTRAEQFF	TGTGCCAGCAGCGTAGATGGGACTAGGGCTGAGCAGTTCTTC
TRBV7-3	NA	TRBJ2-7	NA	CASSLGGTITYEQYF	TGTGCCAGCAGCTTGGGGGGAACAATAACCTACGAGCAGTACTTC
TRBV11-2	NA	TRBJ1-1	NA	CASSPPGVAFF	TGTGCCAGCAGCCCGCCAGGGGTGGCTTTCTTT
TRBV29-1	TRBD1	TRBJ1-1	NA	CSVESINRGLTEAFF	TGCAGCGTTGAGTCTATTAACAGGGGGCTAACCGAAGCTTTCTTT
TRBV5-4	NA	TRBJ2-5	NA	CASSFWAGETQYF	TGTGCCAGCAGCTTTTGGGCAGGGGAGACCCAGTACTTC